These T cell receptor beta chains were read from a single sample in a study of beta chain features in type 1 diabetes. Repertoires were generated with immunoSEQ multiplex PCR, while TCRdb's copy carries only in-frame clones and drops some. The sample carries over 120,000 clones, approximately 9.2% recorded once. The source material was central memory CD4+ T cells from blood. The receptors were gathered from a man between 18 and 29 years old in good health. CDR3s include the opening cysteine and the closing phenylalanine or tryptophan. D genes are given only for firm matches. The size field is filled for only some rows; it gives once, few, many or a size class.

v_call: TRBV7-9
d_call: -
j_call: TRBJ1-5
clone_size: -
cdr3_aa: CASSQVGTGQPQHF
cdr3_nt: TGTGCCAGCAGCCAAGTCGGAACAGGGCAGCCCCAGCATTTT

v_call: TRBV30
d_call: TRBD1
j_call: TRBJ2-2
clone_size: -
cdr3_aa: CAWWTGTGELFF
cdr3_nt: TGTGCCTGGTGGACAGGGACCGGGGAGCTGTTTTTT

v_call: TRBV14
d_call: -
j_call: TRBJ2-7
clone_size: few
cdr3_aa: CASSNMDTVYEQYF
cdr3_nt: TGTGCCAGCAGTAACATGGACACAGTCTACGAGCAGTACTTC

v_call: TRBV12-5
d_call: -
j_call: TRBJ1-5
clone_size: few
cdr3_aa: CASGSGDDQPQHF
cdr3_nt: TGTGCTAGTGGATCAGGGGACGATCAGCCCCAGCATTTT

v_call: TRBV4-1
d_call: -
j_call: TRBJ1-2
clone_size: -
cdr3_aa: CASSQDAGGPQANYGYTF
cdr3_nt: TGCGCCAGCAGCCAAGATGCGGGGGGCCCCCAAGCTAACTATGGCTACACCTTC

v_call: TRBV14
d_call: TRBD2
j_call: TRBJ2-5
clone_size: few
cdr3_aa: CASSRGLAGKQETQYF
cdr3_nt: TGTGCCAGCAGCCGGGGACTAGCAGGCAAGCAAGAGACCCAGTACTTC

v_call: TRBV7-8
d_call: TRBD1
j_call: TRBJ2-4
clone_size: -
cdr3_aa: CASSKNRDRRRENIQYF
cdr3_nt: TGTGCCAGCAGCAAGAATCGGGACAGGAGAAGGGAAAACATTCAGTACTTC

v_call: TRBV7-2
d_call: TRBD1
j_call: TRBJ2-5
clone_size: -
cdr3_aa: CASSLSGGQETQYF
cdr3_nt: TGCGCCAGCAGCTTATCAGGGGGCCAAGAGACCCAGTACTTC

v_call: TRBV25-1
d_call: TRBD2
j_call: TRBJ2-5
clone_size: -
cdr3_aa: CASSQNSLAGGETQYF
cdr3_nt: TGTGCCAGCAGTCAGAATTCCCTAGCGGGGGGGGAGACCCAGTACTTC

v_call: TRBV5-4
d_call: -
j_call: TRBJ2-6
clone_size: few
cdr3_aa: CASSNEVAGANVLTF
cdr3_nt: TGCGCCAGCAGCAATGAGGTGGCTGGGGCCAACGTCCTGACTTTC

v_call: TRBV5-1
d_call: TRBD2
j_call: TRBJ2-5
clone_size: few
cdr3_aa: CASSLGPAGGPETQYF
cdr3_nt: TGCGCCAGCAGCTTGGGTCCAGCGGGGGGGCCTGAGACCCAGTACTTC

v_call: TRBV2
d_call: -
j_call: TRBJ2-5
clone_size: -
cdr3_aa: CASDRNPAGRPGTQYF
cdr3_nt: TGTGCCAGCGACCGCAATCCCGCGGGGAGACCCGGGACCCAGTACTTC

v_call: TRBV29-1
d_call: -
j_call: TRBJ1-4
clone_size: many
cdr3_aa: CSVRQYNEKLFF
cdr3_nt: TGCAGCGTAAGACAGTATAATGAAAAACTGTTTTTT

v_call: TRBV10-3
d_call: TRBD1
j_call: TRBJ1-4
clone_size: -
cdr3_aa: CAITPGQGEKLFF
cdr3_nt: TGTGCCATAACACCGGGACAGGGAGAAAAACTGTTTTTT

v_call: TRBV2
d_call: -
j_call: TRBJ2-5
clone_size: few
cdr3_aa: CASSDQSGGGETQYF
cdr3_nt: TGTGCCAGCAGTGATCAGTCCGGGGGTGGTGAGACCCAGTACTTC

v_call: TRBV7-2
d_call: -
j_call: TRBJ1-4
clone_size: -
cdr3_aa: CASSRAGQGEKLFF
cdr3_nt: TGTGCCAGCAGCCGGGCAGGTCAGGGTGAAAAACTGTTTTTT

v_call: TRBV5-1
d_call: -
j_call: TRBJ2-3
clone_size: -
cdr3_aa: CASSLRDWRTDTQYF
cdr3_nt: TGCGCCAGCAGCCTACGGGACTGGCGGACAGATACGCAGTATTTT

v_call: TRBV11-2
d_call: -
j_call: TRBJ1-5
clone_size: few
cdr3_aa: CASSLIQGRGQPQHF
cdr3_nt: TGTGCCAGCAGCTTGATTCAGGGCCGCGGTCAGCCCCAGCATTTT

v_call: TRBV27
d_call: TRBD1
j_call: TRBJ1-6
clone_size: -
cdr3_aa: CASSLSFPDRGNTSPLHF
cdr3_nt: TGTGCCAGCAGTTTATCCTTTCCGGACAGGGGAAATACTTCACCCCTCCACTTT